This TCR beta chain was identified during a study of T-cell memory formation after mild COVID-19. About the study: TCR clusters largely stayed donor specific. Study-wide results and limits: In pre-infection memory, a portion of responding clones appeared, which suggested that cross-reactive memory joined. CD8+ contracting clones occupied EMRA, while CD4+ ones occupied mainly CM and EM. SARS-CoV-2 specificity of second-wave clones peaking day 37 was unconfirmed.

As to this clonotype: Its specificity is unknown.

TCRdb fed the 5' RACE reads into MiXCR, producing one record per CDR3 protein. The sample lists about 470,000 distinct CDR3 sequences, 20% to 30% occurring once. Trimming left V 5 bases short and J 12 bases short, with 19 bases between. CDR3 size: 14 residues. Germline V gene data show CDR1 as SEHNR and CDR2 as FQNEAQ (reference sequence). The receptor was isolated from an adult woman who had mild COVID-19 (a few samples of this study predate the infection). Cell type and time point are not known. Sequencing was performed on PBMCs or a T cell subset sorted from them (not recorded which). The rearrangement joins TRBV7-9 to TRBJ1-4; maybe TRBD1 (6 bases). The CDR3 bases are TGTGCCAGCAGCACCCAGGGGCGAATGAAGGAACTGTTTTTT. It encodes CASSTQGRMKELFF.